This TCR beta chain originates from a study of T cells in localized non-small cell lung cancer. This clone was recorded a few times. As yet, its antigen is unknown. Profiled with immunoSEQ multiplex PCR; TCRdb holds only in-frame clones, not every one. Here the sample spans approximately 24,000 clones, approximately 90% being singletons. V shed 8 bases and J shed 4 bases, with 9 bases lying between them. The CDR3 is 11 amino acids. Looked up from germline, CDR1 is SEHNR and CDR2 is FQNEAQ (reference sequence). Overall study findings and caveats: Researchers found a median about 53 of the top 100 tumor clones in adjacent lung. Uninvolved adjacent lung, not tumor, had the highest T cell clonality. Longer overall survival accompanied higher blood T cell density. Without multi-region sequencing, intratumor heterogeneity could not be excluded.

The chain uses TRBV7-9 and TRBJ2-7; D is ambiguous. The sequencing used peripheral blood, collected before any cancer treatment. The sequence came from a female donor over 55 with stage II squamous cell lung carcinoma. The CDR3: CASGGPYEQYF. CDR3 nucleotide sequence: TGTGCCAGCGGTGGCCCTTACGAGCAGTACTTC.